The clone carrying this T cell receptor (gamma chain) was recorded at least ten times. The antigen remains unidentified. This likely stems from a read error, as it lies one base from a far larger clone. Different DNA sequences within this sample yield the same CDR3. Vgamma9/Vdelta2+ and Vdelta2-negative gammadelta T cells were flow-sorted from PBMC for bulk sequencing. There are 15 residues in the CDR3. Looked up from germline, CDR1 is GITISATS and CDR2 is ISYDGTV (reference sequence). TCRdb re-called the multiplex PCR reads using CATT. This table has around 27,000 gamma-chain clones, over 1.1% appearing once. This sample was included in a study of γδ T cells in repeated Plasmodium falciparum infection. Study summary: Malaria-naive adults were infected with P. falciparum NF54 four times over around 600 days. Study observations and caveats: Vdelta2-negative gammadelta repertoires, largely Vdelta1+, seemingly showed infection-driven waves of new clonal selection.

The receptor's source is a pool of human donors (malaria-infected and uninfected, not separated). This chain links TRGV9 with TRGJP. Germline matching of the DNA provided the J gene here, since TCRdb leaves it blank. Source material: gamma-delta T cells from blood. The CDR3, as DNA: TGTGCCTTATGGGAGTCAGAGTTGGGCAAAAAAATCAAGGTATTT. It specifies CALWESELGKKIKVF.